The clone carrying this T cell receptor beta chain was detected a few times. Its cognate antigen is unknown. With constant-segment primers, 5'RACE yielded cDNA libraries of TCR alpha and TCR beta that carried sample barcodes and UMIs. TCRdb recomputed calls from the 5' RACE reads with MiXCR, one row per CDR3 protein. Found here are 450,000 or so distinct CDR3 sequences, over 15% of them singletons; the top ten hold around 8%. The data are from a study of T-cell memory formation after mild COVID-19. Study findings and constraints: The appearance of some responding clones in pre-infection memory suggested that cross-reactive memory joined. Clones that got smaller from day 15 to 85 had even CD4/CD8, while clones growing later tipped toward CD4+. CD4+ contracting clones lay mainly in CM and EM, CD8+ ones in EMRA.

Trimming took off 4 bases at V and 9 bases at J, with 13 bases between the two ends. This CDR3 is built from 13 residues. Per the germline V gene, CDR1 is MNHEY and CDR2 is SMNVEV (reference sequence). The clonotype was recovered from an adult woman who had mild COVID-19 (a few samples of this study predate the infection). Cell type and time point are not known. Sequences were obtained from PBMCs or a T cell subset sorted from them (not recorded which). The chain combines TRBV27 with TRBJ2-1; possibly TRBD2 for D (6 bases). For the CDR3, the DNA is TGTGCCAGCAGTTCTATACTAGCCCCTGAGCAGTTCTTC. Translating gives CASSSILAPEQFF.